The 16 T cell receptor beta chains below were found in one sample sequenced in a study of vaccination effects on CD4 cells after COVID-19. No antigen has been assigned to these receptors. The repertoire was sequenced with immunoSEQ multiplex PCR; TCRdb's copy has only in-frame clones and lacks some. This table has just under 65,000 clones, roughly 76% appearing once. Under the ViraFEST assay, PBMC were stimulated with viral peptide pools so that antigen-specific CD4+ T cells expanded. Sequencing was performed afterwards. Cells that had been cultured for ten to eleven days were the source of isolated CD4+ T cells. Each vaccine recipient was nucleocapsid antibody negative and had no prior SARS-CoV-2 infection. The source material was CD4+ T cells from PBMCs cultured with HCoV-OC43 spike peptides, sampled before COVID-19 vaccination. Noted subset: HCoV-OC43 spike overlapping peptide pool stimulation. The receptors originated from a human donor who received a COVID-19 vaccine.

This chain links TRBV5-1 with TRBJ1-4; D might be TRBD1 (5 bases). There are 14 residues in the CDR3. Germline CDR1 SGHRS, CDR2 YFSETQ. V lost 7 bases to trimming and J lost 8 bases, with 18 bases between them. The CDR3 nucleotides read TGCGCCAGCGGTTTCGGGGCGTCTGAGGAAAAACTGTTTTTT. Translation gives CASGFGASEEKLFF.

This clone was observed a few times. The gene calls are TRBV18 and TRBJ2-2; D is possibly TRBD1 (5 bases). CDR1 and CDR2 from the germline V gene are KGHSH and LQKENI. V lost 3 bases, J lost 7 bases, and 12 bases lay in between. This CDR3 region has 14 residues. The CDR3 protein is CASSPRKGLGELFF. The CDR3 nucleotides read TGTGCCAGCTCACCTCGCAAGGGGCTCGGGGAGCTGTTTTTT. Full variable domain (remainder filled in from reference TRBV18 and TRBJ2-2): NAGVMQNPRHLVRRRGQEARLRCSPMKGHSHVYWYRQLPEEGLKFMVYLQKENIIDESGMPKERFSAEFPKEGPSILRIQQVVRGDSAAYFCASSPRKGLGELFFGEGSRLTVL.

The rearrangement uses TRBV6-5 and TRBJ2-7, with a possible D match to TRBD1 (7 bases). This CDR3 is built from 13 residues. The V gene lost 4 bases and the J gene lost 7 bases, with 14 bases spanning the gap. Germline CDR1 is MNHEY and CDR2 is SVGAGI. This CDR3 is CASSSQGGLEQYV. The DNA of the CDR3 is TGTGCCAGCAGTTCCCAGGGGGGTCTAGAGCAGTACGTC.

The rearrangement uses TRBV12-3 or TRBV12-4 and TRBJ2-1; D is uncertain. The V gene lost 3 bases and the J gene lost 7 bases, with 7 bases spanning the gap. The CDR3 totals 12 residues. The CDR3 protein is CASSFAENEQFF. Written as DNA, the CDR3 is TGTGCCAGCAGTTTTGCAGAGAATGAGCAGTTCTTC.

This chain links TRBV2 with TRBJ2-1; 10 bases line up with TRBD2. This CDR3 is built from 14 residues. CDR1 is SNHLY and CDR2 is FYNNEI in the germline V gene. With V trimmed by 8 bases and J by 13 bases, 14 bases remained unmatched. As DNA, the CDR3 is TGTGCCAGCTCCCCCCTAGCGGGGGACATTAAACAGTTCTTC. Translated: CASSPLAGDIKQFF.

The rearrangement joins TRBV12-5 to TRBJ2-1; weak D call: TRBD2 (7 bases). The CDR3 is made up of 14 amino acids. V was shortened by 3 bases and J by 10 bases, with 16 bases between the two germline ends. CDR1 is LGHNT, CDR2 FRNRAP, per germline. The CDR3 bases are TGTGCTAGTGGTTTAAGGGGGGGGGCTCGGGAGCAGTTCTTC. The encoded protein is CASGLRGGAREQFF.

The rearrangement uses TRBV28 and TRBJ1-2; D not certain. Germline CDR1 reads MDHEN; CDR2 reads SYDVKM. The CDR3 is made up of 12 amino acids. V dropped 3 bases and J dropped 4 bases, with 6 bases sitting between them. The CDR3 nucleotides are TGTGCCAGCAGTTTTGGGTTCTATGGCTACACCTTC. This translates into CASSFGFYGYTF.

V and J are TRBV6-2 or TRBV6-3 and TRBJ1-3, with unresolved D. The CDR3 is made up of 14 amino acids. Germline V lookup: CDR1 MNHEY, CDR2 SVGEGT. The V and J ends lost 6 bases and 4 bases respectively, with 13 bases between them. CDR3 loop: CASSRPGSGNTIYF. The CDR3 DNA follows: TGTGCCAGCAGCCGTCCGGGCTCCGGAAACACCATATATTTT.

V gene TRBV9 combines with J gene TRBJ2-3, with a possible D match to TRBD2 (6 bases). The V end lost 3 bases, the J end lost 6 bases, and 11 bases lay between the germline ends. The CDR3 has 13 residues. Germline assignment: CDR1 SGDLS and CDR2 YYNGEE. The CDR3 DNA reads as TGTGCCAGCAGCGCTCAGGGAGGTGATACGCAGTATTTT. Its translation is CASSAQGGDTQYF. The full variable domain, its missing parts supplied by reference TRBV9 and TRBJ2-3, is DSGVTQTPKHLITATGQRVTLRCSPRSGDLSVYWYQQSLDQGLQFLIQYYNGEERAKGNILERFSAQQFPDLHSELNLSSLELGDSALYFCASSAQGGDTQYFGPGTRLTVL.

This rearrangement joins TRBV2 to TRBJ1-2, with 9 bases identical to TRBD1. With 8 bases clipped from V and 3 bases from J, the junction kept 16 bases outside the gene matches. Germline lookup yields CDR1 SNHLY and CDR2 FYNNEI. The CDR3 length is 17 residues. Here the CDR3 reads CASQPGQGILDDYGYTF. DNA of the CDR3: TGTGCCAGCCAACCGGGACAGGGTATATTAGACGACTATGGCTACACCTTC.

The CDR3 DNA reads as TGCGCCAGCAGCCAAGGGGGGGCAAATGAAAAACTGTTTTTT. This sequence encodes CASSQGGANEKLFF. The rearrangement uses TRBV4-3 and TRBJ1-4; a possible D gene is TRBD1 (6 bases). V shed 1 base and J shed 5 bases, with 8 bases lying between them. CDR1 is LGHNA and CDR2 is YSLEER in the germline V gene. CDR3 size: 14 residues.

This clone was detected only once. CDR3 in DNA: TGTGCCAGCAGCCTCAGACAGGGGGGCACAGATACGCAGTATTTT. Translated, it gives CASSLRQGGTDTQYF. This chain connects TRBV2 to TRBJ2-3, with 9 bases that match TRBD1. The trim removed 6 bases at V and 1 base at J, leaving 5 bases unmatched. The CDR3 runs 15 residues. CDR1 is SNHLY, CDR2 FYNNEI, per germline.

The genes are TRBV6-5 and TRBJ1-4; no clear D. Germline values: CDR1 MNHEY, CDR2 SVGAGI. Trimming stripped 4 bases from V and 2 bases from J, with 8 bases between. The length of the CDR3 is 14 residues. The CDR3 here is CASSLEYTNEKLFF. Here the CDR3 DNA reads TGTGCCAGCAGTTTGGAGTACACTAATGAAAAACTGTTTTTT.

J is TRBJ1-4 and V is TRBV5-8, with 9 bases aligning to TRBD1. From germline, CDR1 is SGHTS and CDR2 YDEGEE. The CDR3 loop spans 14 amino acids. V lost 2 bases and J lost 8; bases outside the gene matches: 4. The CDR3 reads CASSFGTGWEKLFF. As DNA, the CDR3 is TGTGCCAGCAGCTTCGGGACAGGGTGGGAAAAACTGTTTTTT.

V and J are TRBV27 and TRBJ1-2; TRBD1 matches 12 bases. Trimming took 7 bases from V and 4 from J; bases not matched to a gene: 13. This CDR3 contains 17 residues. Germline assignment: CDR1 MNHEY and CDR2 SMNVEV (reference sequence). The CDR3 nucleotides are TGTGCCAGCAAGCCGGGACAGGGGGCGTTACGTGGCTATGGCTACACCTTC. It codes for CASKPGQGALRGYGYTF.

The V gene is TRBV5-6, the J gene TRBJ1-2; D remains ambiguous. Germline-derived CDR1 and CDR2 are SGHDT and YYEEEE. V was cut by 4 bases and J by 4 bases, with 23 bases left in between. The CDR3 spans 17 residues. CDR3 DNA sequence: TGTGCCAGCAGCCCACGGATTATAGGGTATGGTGGCTATGGCTACACCTTC. Its protein is CASSPRIIGYGGYGYTF.